The TCR beta chain under discussion was sequenced for a study of cytomegalovirus exposure and HLA in healthy donors. General study findings and limits: Among immune exposure information, only CMV serostatus was available.

The PCR ran on 60 Vbeta and 13 Jbeta primers. The method was immunoSEQ multiplex PCR; TCRdb's version includes in-frame clones alone and lacks a portion of them. The sample has about 140,000 clones, just under 85% seen once; the top ten hold approximately 1.5%. A word on this clone: Its antigen is unidentified.

The sequenced sample was PBMCs. This sequence was found in a young man in good health and CMV-seropositive.

CDR3 bases: TGCGCCAGCAGCCAAGGGACTCAGAACACTGAAGCTTTCTTT. Encoded protein: CASSQGTQNTEAFF. The chain has TRBV4-1 and TRBJ1-1; no definite D call. The CDR3 length is 14 residues. V was trimmed by 1 base and J by 1 base, leaving 7 bases between them. From germline, CDR1 is MGHRA and CDR2 YSYEKL.